The next 21 T cell receptor beta chains were all read from a single sample in a study of control samples from healthy donors and cancer patients. Data came from immunoSEQ multiplex PCR; TCRdb stores just in-frame clones and leaves some out. The table lists 100,000 to 150,000 clones, 75% to 95% of them singletons. The sample comprised blood. Receptors originate from a man aged 35-49 years in good health.

J is TRBJ2-2 and V is TRBV10-2, with 10 bases fitting TRBD1. Germline CDR1 is WSHSY and CDR2 is SAAADI. The CDR3 is 14 amino acids. V was pared by 11 bases and J by 3 bases, with 6 bases of the junction left unmatched. The chain's CDR3 is CAAAGTGDTGELFF. CDR3 DNA sequence: TGCGCCGCTGCCGGGACAGGGGACACCGGGGAGCTGTTTTTT.

This clone was observed a handful of times. The V call is TRBV7-9, the J call TRBJ2-6, with D perhaps assigned TRBD1 or TRBD2 (5 bases each). From germline, CDR1 is SEHNR and CDR2 FQNEAQ (reference sequence). The V gene lost 5 bases and the J gene lost 0 bases, with 17 bases spanning the gap. There are 18 residues in the CDR3. CDR3 sequence (DNA): TGTGCCAGCAGCGGGGGAACCCACTCGAGCTCTGGGGCCAACGTCCTGACTTTC. Translated, it gives CASSGGTHSSSGANVLTF. The full variable domain, its missing parts supplied by reference TRBV7-9 and TRBJ2-6, is DTGVSQNPRHKITKRGQNVTFRCDPISEHNRLYWYRQTLGQGPEFLTYFQNEAQLEKSRLLSDRFSAERPKGSFSTLEIQRTEQGDSAMYLCASSGGTHSSSGANVLTFGAGSRLTVL.

V is TRBV5-8 and J is TRBJ1-3, with 11 bases lining up with TRBD1. The CDR3 contains 16 residues. CDR1 is SGHTS, CDR2 YDEGEE, per germline. The V and J ends lost 4 bases and 0 bases, in that order; junction bases with no gene match: 3. The CDR3, as DNA: TGTGCCAGCAGCCCGGGGACAGGGGGCTCTGGAAACACCATATATTTT. It codes for CASSPGTGGSGNTIYF. Full variable domain (rest looked up from reference TRBV5-8 and TRBJ1-3): EAGVTQSPTHLIKTRGQQATLRCSPISGHTSVYWYQQALGLGLQFLLWYDEGEERNRGNFPPRFSGRQFPNYSSELNVNALELEDSALYLCASSPGTGGSGNTIYFGEGSWLTVV.

This sequence joins TRBV2 and TRBJ2-1; TRBD2 agrees at 8 bases. Germline-derived CDR1 and CDR2 are SNHLY and FYNNEI. The J segment lost 6 bases and the V segment lost 7 bases, leaving 5 bases of the junction unmatched. This CDR3 region has 13 residues. DNA for the CDR3: TGTGCCAGCATCGAGCGGGGGACCAATGAGCAGTTCTTC. It translates to CASIERGTNEQFF.

The chain carries TRBV28 and TRBJ2-7, with 8 nucleotides matching TRBD1. CDR1 is MDHEN, CDR2 SYDVKM, per germline. Trimming removed 6 bases from V and 1 base from J; junction bases left unmatched: 2. This CDR3 is built from 13 residues. This CDR3 is CASRGTGSYEQYF. The DNA of the CDR3 is TGTGCCAGCAGGGGGACAGGATCCTACGAGCAGTACTTC.

This chain uses TRBV5-4 with TRBJ1-4; perhaps TRBD1 as D (6 bases). CDR3 size: 14 residues. Trimming stripped 4 bases from V and 0 bases from J, with 7 bases between. CDR1 and CDR2 from the germline V gene are SGHNT and YYREEE (reference sequence). This chain's CDR3 is CASSRQATNEKLFF. CDR3 coding DNA: TGTGCCAGCAGCAGACAGGCAACTAATGAAAAACTGTTTTTT.

The chain employs TRBV29-1 and TRBJ1-5, with D uncertain. Deletions cut 5 bases from V and 3 bases from J, with 8 bases between. The CDR3 loop spans 12 amino acids. From germline, CDR1 is SQVTM and CDR2 ANQGSEA. The CDR3 DNA reads TGCAGCGTTCGGGCAGCCAATCAGCCCCAGCATTTT. Encoded protein: CSVRAANQPQHF.

The chain uses TRBV7-3 and TRBJ2-2, with 9 bases lining up with TRBD1. Per germline, CDR1 SGHTA and CDR2 FQGTGA. This CDR3 is built from 15 residues. J lost 7 bases, V lost 3 bases, and 6 bases had no gene match. Written as DNA, the CDR3 is TGTGCCAGCAGCTTTACAGGGGGCATCGGCGGGGAGCTGTTTTTT. Encoded protein: CASSFTGGIGGELFF.

J is TRBJ2-5 and V is TRBV5-1; tentative D call: TRBD2 (7 bases). Germline CDR1 SGHRS, CDR2 YFSETQ. CDR3 size: 17 residues. V was shortened by 4 bases and J by 4 bases, with 23 bases between the two germline ends. The DNA for the CDR3 is TGCGCCAGCAGCCCTTCGCCGGCGGGGGCCCCCGGAGAGACCCAGTACTTC. Translated, it gives CASSPSPAGAPGETQYF.

The J gene is TRBJ1-2, the V gene TRBV6-1; no clear D gene. V lost 3 bases, J lost 2 bases, and 7 bases lay in between. Germline V gene sequence: CDR1 MNHNS, CDR2 SASEGT. The CDR3 consists of 13 residues. The DNA for the CDR3 is TGTGCCAGCAGTGACGCCAGGAACTATGGCTACACCTTC. Amino acids: CASSDARNYGYTF.

This rearrangement joins TRBV7-9 to TRBJ1-2, with TRBD1 matching 9 bases. Looked up from germline, CDR1 is SEHNR and CDR2 is FQNEAQ (reference sequence). J gave up 2 bases and V 4 bases, and 14 bases lay outside the gene matches. This CDR3 is 18 amino acids long. The CDR3 reads CASSWGGLKGQGNYGYTF. CDR3 sequence (DNA): TGTGCCAGCAGCTGGGGGGGCTTGAAAGGACAGGGGAACTATGGCTACACCTTC.

In this sample, this clone turned up once. The chain combines TRBV15 with TRBJ2-2, with D possibly TRBD2 on 5 matching bases. The germline V gene encodes CDR1 LNHNV and CDR2 YYDKDF (reference sequence). The CDR3 is 16 residues long. Trimming shortened V by 4 bases and J by 6 bases, and 18 bases separated the two germline ends. The CDR3 region is CATSIRGPPNAGELFF. The CDR3, as DNA: TGTGCCACCAGCATACGAGGGCCTCCAAACGCCGGGGAGCTGTTTTTT. The full variable domain, in which reference TRBV15 and TRBJ2-2 provide the parts outside the CDR3, is DAMVIQNPRYQVTQFGKPVTLSCSQTLNHNVMYWYQQKSSQAPKLLFHYYDKDFNNEADTPDNFQSRRPNTSFCFLDIRSPGLGDTAMYLCATSIRGPPNAGELFFGEGSRLTVL.

The J gene is TRBJ2-3, the V gene TRBV10-3; no clear D gene. From germline, CDR1 is ENHRY and CDR2 SYGVKD. The V gene lost 6 bases and the J gene lost 0 bases, with 10 bases spanning the gap. This CDR3 region has 14 residues. Here the CDR3 reads CAIRRAQSTDTQYF. DNA of the CDR3: TGTGCCATCAGAAGAGCGCAGAGCACAGATACGCAGTATTTT.

The CDR3 loop reads CASGLSEKLFF. DNA for the CDR3: TGTGCTAGTGGCCTGAGTGAAAAACTGTTTTTT. V usage is TRBV12-5 and J usage is TRBJ1-4; no reliable D call. This CDR3 has 11 residues. Germline assignment: CDR1 LGHNT and CDR2 FRNRAP. V was cut by 6 bases and J by 7 bases, with 6 bases left in between.

This chain uses TRBV15 with TRBJ1-2; no definite D call. The V gene's germline CDR1 is LNHNV and CDR2 YYDKDF (reference sequence). The CDR3 is made up of 14 amino acids. Trimming took 1 base from V and 4 from J, leaving 10 bases between them. CDR3 nucleotides: TGTGCCACCAGCAGAGCATACGGGAGCTATGGCTACACCTTC. This gives the protein CATSRAYGSYGYTF.

The V call is TRBV7-8, the J call TRBJ2-1; D possibly matches TRBD1 or TRBD2 (5 bases each). Germline V gives CDR1 SGHVS, CDR2 FQNEAQ. The V end was cut by 1 base, the J end by 4 bases, with 11 bases between. The CDR3 is 15 amino acids. The CDR3 sequence is CASSLVPGRYNEQFF. CDR3 DNA sequence: TGTGCCAGCAGCTTAGTTCCAGGGAGATACAATGAGCAGTTCTTC.

This chain links TRBV28 with TRBJ1-2, with D perhaps matching TRBD1 (6 bases). The CDR3 loop spans 13 amino acids. Looked up from germline, CDR1 is MDHEN and CDR2 is SYDVKM. Trimming removed 6 bases at V and 7 bases at J, with 15 bases between. The CDR3 DNA sequence: TGTGCCAGCAGCGCTCAGGGGTTCGGTGGCTACACCTTC. Its translation: CASSAQGFGGYTF.

This clone was detected once. The rearrangement links TRBV5-1 to TRBJ1-3, with TRBD1 as a possible D gene (6 bases). CDR1 is SGHRS and CDR2 is YFSETQ in the germline V gene. Trimming shortened V by 4 bases and J by 3 bases, and 17 bases separated the two germline ends. The CDR3 is made up of 16 amino acids. CDR3 bases: TGCGCCAGCAGCCCGGTACAGGGTACAAGTGGAAACACCATATATTTT. Residues: CASSPVQGTSGNTIYF.

The chain joins TRBV6-1 to TRBJ1-1; D is perhaps TRBD1 (6 bases). V dropped 8 bases and J dropped 6 bases, with 22 bases sitting between them. The V gene's germline CDR1 is MNHNS and CDR2 SASEGT. The CDR3 extends over 15 amino acids. CDR3 loop: CASVLGGPGGPEAFF. As DNA, the CDR3 is TGTGCCAGCGTTCTAGGGGGGCCGGGGGGGCCTGAAGCTTTCTTT.

V is TRBV27 and J is TRBJ1-2; D gene unclear. The germline V and J ends were trimmed by 5 bases and 6 bases, with 13 bases remaining between them. The CDR3 has 13 residues. Germline assignment: CDR1 MNHEY and CDR2 SMNVEV (reference sequence). The CDR3 sequence is CASSPTHPDGYTF. In nucleotides, the CDR3 is TGTGCCAGCAGTCCGACCCACCCGGATGGCTACACCTTC.

This chain connects TRBV14 to TRBJ2-2; the D gene is possibly TRBD1 (5 bases). The CDR3 runs 17 residues. Trimming shortened V by 0 bases and J by 0 bases, and 11 bases separated the two germline ends. CDR1 is SGHDN and CDR2 is FVKESK in the germline V gene. The DNA of the CDR3 is TGTGCCAGCAGCCAAGACCCCTCAGGGTCGAACACCGGGGAGCTGTTTTTT. It is translated as CASSQDPSGSNTGELFF.